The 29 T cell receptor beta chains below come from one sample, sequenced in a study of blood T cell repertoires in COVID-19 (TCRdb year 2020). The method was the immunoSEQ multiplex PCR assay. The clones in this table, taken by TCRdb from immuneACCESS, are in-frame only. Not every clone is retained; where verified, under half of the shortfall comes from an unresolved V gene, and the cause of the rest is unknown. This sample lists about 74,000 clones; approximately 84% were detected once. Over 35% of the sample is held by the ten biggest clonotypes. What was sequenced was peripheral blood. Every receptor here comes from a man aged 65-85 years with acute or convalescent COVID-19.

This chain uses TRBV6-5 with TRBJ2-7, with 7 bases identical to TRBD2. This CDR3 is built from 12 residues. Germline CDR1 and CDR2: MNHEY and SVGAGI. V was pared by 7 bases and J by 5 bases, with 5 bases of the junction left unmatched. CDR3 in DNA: TGTGCCAGCAAAGGGAGGGCGCACGAGCAGTACTTC. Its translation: CASKGRAHEQYF.

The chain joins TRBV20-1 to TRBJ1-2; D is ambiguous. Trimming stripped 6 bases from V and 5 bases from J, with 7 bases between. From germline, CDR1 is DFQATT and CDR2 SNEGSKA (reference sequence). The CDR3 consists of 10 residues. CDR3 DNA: TGCAGTGCCCCAGCGTATGGCTACACCTTC. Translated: CSAPAYGYTF.

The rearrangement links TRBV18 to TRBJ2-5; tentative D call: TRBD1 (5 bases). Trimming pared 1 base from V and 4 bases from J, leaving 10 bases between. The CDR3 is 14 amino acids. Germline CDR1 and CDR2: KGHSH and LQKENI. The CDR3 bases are TGTGCCAGCTCACCACAGGGGCTCGGAGAGACCCAGTACTTC. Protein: CASSPQGLGETQYF.

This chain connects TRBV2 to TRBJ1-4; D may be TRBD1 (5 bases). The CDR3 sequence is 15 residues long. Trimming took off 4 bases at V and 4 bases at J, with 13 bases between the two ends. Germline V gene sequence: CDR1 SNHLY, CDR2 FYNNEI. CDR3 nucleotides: TGTGCCAGCAGTGCTACAGGAAGCCTTAATGAAAAACTGTTTTTT. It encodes CASSATGSLNEKLFF.

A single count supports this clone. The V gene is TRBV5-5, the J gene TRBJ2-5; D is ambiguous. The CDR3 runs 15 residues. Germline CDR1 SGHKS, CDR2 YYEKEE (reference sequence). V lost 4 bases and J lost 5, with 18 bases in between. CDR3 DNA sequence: TGTGCCAGCAGCACTGACCCCGGGTACGGGGAGACCCAGTACTTC. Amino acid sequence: CASSTDPGYGETQYF.

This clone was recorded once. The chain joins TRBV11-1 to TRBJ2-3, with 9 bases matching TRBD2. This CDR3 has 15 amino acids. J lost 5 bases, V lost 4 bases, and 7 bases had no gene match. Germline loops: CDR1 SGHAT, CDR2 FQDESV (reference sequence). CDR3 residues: CASSSAGLAVDTQYF. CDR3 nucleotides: TGTGCCAGCAGCTCGGCGGGACTAGCTGTAGATACGCAGTATTTT.

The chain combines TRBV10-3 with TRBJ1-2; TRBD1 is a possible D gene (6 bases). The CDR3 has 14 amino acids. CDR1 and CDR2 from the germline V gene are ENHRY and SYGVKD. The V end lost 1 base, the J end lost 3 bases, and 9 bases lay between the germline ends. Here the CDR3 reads CAISEYRDDYGYTF. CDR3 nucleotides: TGTGCCATCAGTGAGTACAGGGATGACTATGGCTACACCTTC.

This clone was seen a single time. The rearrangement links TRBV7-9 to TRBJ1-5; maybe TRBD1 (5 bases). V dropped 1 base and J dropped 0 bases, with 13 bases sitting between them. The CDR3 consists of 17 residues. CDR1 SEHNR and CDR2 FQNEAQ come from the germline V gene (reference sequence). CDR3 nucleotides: TGTGCCAGCAGCTTAGGAATGGGGCAGGATAGCAATCAGCCCCAGCATTTT. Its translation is CASSLGMGQDSNQPQHF.

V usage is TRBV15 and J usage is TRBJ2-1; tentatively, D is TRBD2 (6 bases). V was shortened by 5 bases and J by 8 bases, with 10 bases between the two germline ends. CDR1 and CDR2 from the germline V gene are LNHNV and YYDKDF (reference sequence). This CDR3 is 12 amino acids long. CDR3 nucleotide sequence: TGTGCCACCAGCTTCAGGGACTATGAGCAGTTCTTC. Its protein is CATSFRDYEQFF.

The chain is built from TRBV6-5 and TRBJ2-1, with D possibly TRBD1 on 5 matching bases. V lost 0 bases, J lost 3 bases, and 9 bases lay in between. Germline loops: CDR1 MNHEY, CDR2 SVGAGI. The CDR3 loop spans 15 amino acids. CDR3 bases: TGTGCCAGCAGTTACTCCCAGGGTGGCTACAATGAGCAGTTCTTC. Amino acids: CASSYSQGGYNEQFF.

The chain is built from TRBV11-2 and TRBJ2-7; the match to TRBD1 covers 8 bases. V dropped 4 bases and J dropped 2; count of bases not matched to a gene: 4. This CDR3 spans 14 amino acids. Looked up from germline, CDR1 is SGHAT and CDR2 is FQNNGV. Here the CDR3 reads CASSYRGVPYEQYF. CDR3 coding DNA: TGTGCCAGCAGCTACAGGGGGGTCCCCTACGAGCAGTACTTC.

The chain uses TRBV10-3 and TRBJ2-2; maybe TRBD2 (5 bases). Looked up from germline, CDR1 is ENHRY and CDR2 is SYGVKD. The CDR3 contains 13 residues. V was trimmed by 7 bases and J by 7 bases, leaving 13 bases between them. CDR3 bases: TGTGCCATCACCGAGGGCGCAGGCGGGGAGCTGTTTTTT. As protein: CAITEGAGGELFF.

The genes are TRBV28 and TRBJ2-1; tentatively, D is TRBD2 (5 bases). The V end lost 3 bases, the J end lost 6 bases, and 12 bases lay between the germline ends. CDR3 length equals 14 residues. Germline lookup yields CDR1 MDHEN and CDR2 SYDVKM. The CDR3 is CASSLPGEGNEQFF. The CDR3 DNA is TGTGCCAGCAGTTTGCCAGGCGAGGGCAATGAGCAGTTCTTC.

In DNA form, the CDR3 reads TGTGCCAGTAGTTTTTTCCGGGACAGGAACACCGGGGAGCTGTTTTTT. Translating it yields CASSFFRDRNTGELFF. V and J are TRBV19 and TRBJ2-2, with 7 bases aligning to TRBD1. This CDR3 spans 16 amino acids. Germline-derived CDR1 and CDR2 are LNHDA and SQIVND (reference sequence). J gave up 1 base and V 5 bases, and 7 bases lay outside the gene matches.

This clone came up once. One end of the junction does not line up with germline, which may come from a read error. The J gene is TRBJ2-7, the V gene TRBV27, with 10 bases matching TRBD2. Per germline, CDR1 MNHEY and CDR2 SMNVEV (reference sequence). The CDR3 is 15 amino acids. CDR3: CANSPSGSLSYEQYF. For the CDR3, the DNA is TGTGCCAACAGTCCTAGCGGGAGTCTCTCCTACGAGCAGTACTTC.

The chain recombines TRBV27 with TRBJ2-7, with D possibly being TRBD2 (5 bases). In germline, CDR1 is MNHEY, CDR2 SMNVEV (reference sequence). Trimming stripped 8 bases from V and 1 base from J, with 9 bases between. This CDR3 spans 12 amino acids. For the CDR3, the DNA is TGTGCCAGCGGACGGGGATCCTACGAGCAGTACTTC. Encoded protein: CASGRGSYEQYF.

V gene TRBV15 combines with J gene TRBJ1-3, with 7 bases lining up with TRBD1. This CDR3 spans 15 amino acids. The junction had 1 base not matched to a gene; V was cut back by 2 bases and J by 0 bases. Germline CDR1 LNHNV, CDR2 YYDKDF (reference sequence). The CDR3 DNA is TGTGCCACCAGCAGAAACAGGGGCTCTGGAAACACCATATATTTT. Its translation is CATSRNRGSGNTIYF.

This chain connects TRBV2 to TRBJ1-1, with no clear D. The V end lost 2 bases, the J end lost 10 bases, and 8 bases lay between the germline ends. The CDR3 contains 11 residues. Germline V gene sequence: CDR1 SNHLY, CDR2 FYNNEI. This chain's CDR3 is CASSERGGAFF. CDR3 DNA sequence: TGTGCCAGCAGTGAACGTGGAGGAGCTTTCTTT.

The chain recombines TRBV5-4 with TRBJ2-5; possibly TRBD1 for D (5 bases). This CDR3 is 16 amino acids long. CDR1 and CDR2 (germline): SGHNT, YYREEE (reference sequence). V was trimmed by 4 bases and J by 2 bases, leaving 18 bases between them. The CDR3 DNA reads TGTGCCAGCAGCCCCGGCAGGGTGAATCCTCAAGAGACCCAGTACTTC. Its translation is CASSPGRVNPQETQYF.

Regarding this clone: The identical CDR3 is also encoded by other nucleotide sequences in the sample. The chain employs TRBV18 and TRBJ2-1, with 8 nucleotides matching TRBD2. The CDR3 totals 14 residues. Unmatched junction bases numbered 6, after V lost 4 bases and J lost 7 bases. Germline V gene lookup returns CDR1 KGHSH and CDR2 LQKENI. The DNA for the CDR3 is TGTGCCAGCTCACGAGGACTAGCTTCAAATGAGCAGTTCTTC. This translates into CASSRGLASNEQFF. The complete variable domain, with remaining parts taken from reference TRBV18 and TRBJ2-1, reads NAGVMQNPRHLVRRRGQEARLRCSPMKGHSHVYWYRQLPEEGLKFMVYLQKENIIDESGMPKERFSAEFPKEGPSILRIQQVVRGDSAAYFCASSRGLASNEQFFGPGTRLTVL.

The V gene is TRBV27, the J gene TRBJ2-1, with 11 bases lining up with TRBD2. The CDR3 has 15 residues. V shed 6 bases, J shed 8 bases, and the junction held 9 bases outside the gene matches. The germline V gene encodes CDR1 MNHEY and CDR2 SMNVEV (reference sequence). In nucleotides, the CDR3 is TGTGCCAGCAGACAACCTAGCGGGAGGACACATGAGCAGTTCTTC. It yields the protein CASRQPSGRTHEQFF.

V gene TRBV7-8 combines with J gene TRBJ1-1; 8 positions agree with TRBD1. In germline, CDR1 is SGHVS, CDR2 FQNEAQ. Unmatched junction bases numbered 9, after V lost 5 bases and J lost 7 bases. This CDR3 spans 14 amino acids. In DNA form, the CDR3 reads TGTGCCAGCAGCAAAGGACAGGGCAAGGGTGAAGCTTTCTTT. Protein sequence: CASSKGQGKGEAFF.

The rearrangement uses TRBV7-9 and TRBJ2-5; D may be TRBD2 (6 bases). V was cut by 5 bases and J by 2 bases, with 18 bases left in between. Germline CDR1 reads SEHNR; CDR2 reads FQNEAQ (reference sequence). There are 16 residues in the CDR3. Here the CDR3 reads CASSPRRAKPQETQYF. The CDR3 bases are TGTGCCAGCAGCCCCCGGAGGGCCAAACCTCAAGAGACCCAGTACTTC.

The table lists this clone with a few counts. CDR3 amino acids: CASSQGLGTGFSYEQYF. The CDR3 coding sequence is TGTGCCAGCAGCCAAGGCCTCGGGACAGGATTTTCCTACGAGCAGTACTTC. The chain uses TRBV3-1 (or the pseudogene TRBV3-2) and TRBJ2-7; 8 nucleotides agree with TRBD1. This CDR3 has 17 amino acids. V dropped 1 base and J dropped 1; count of bases not matched to a gene: 9. Germline CDR1 is LGHDT and CDR2 is YNNKEL (reference sequence).

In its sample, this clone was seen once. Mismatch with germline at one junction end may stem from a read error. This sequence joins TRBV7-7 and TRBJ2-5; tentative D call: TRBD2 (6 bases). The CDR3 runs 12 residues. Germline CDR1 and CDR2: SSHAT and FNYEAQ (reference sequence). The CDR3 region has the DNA TGTGCTAGCAGTTCGGGAGTGGAGACCCAGTACTTC. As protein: CASSSGVETQYF. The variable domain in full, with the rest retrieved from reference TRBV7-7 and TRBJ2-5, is GAGVSQSPRYKVTKRGQDVTLRCDPISSHATLYWYQQALGQGPEFLTYFNYEAQPDKSGLPSDRFSAERPEGSISTLTIQRTEQRDSAMYRCASSSGVETQYFGPGTRLLVL.

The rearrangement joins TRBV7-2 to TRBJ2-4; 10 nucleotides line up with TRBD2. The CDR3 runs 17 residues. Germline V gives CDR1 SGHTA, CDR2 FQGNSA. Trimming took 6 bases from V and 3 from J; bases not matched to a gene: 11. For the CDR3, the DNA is TGTGCCAGCAGTTTTAGCGGGGGGCCGGGAGGCAAAAACATTCAGTACTTC. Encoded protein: CASSFSGGPGGKNIQYF.

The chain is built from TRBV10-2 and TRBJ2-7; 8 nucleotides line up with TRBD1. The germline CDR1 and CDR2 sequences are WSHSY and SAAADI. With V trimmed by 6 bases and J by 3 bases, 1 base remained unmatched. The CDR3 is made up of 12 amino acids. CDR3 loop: CASRTGDYEQYF. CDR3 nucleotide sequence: TGCGCCAGCAGGACAGGGGACTACGAGCAGTACTTC.

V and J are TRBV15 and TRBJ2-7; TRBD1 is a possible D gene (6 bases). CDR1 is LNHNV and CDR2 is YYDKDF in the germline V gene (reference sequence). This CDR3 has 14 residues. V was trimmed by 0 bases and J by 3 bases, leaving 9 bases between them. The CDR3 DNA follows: TGTGCCACCAGCAGAGAACGGACAGTCTACGAGCAGTACTTC. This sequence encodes CATSRERTVYEQYF.

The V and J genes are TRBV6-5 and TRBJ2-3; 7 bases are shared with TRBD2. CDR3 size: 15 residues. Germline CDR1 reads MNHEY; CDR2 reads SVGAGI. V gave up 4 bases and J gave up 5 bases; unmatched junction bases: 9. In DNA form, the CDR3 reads TGTGCCAGCAGTTTCACGGGGGGTAGAGGAGATACGCAGTATTTT. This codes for CASSFTGGRGDTQYF.